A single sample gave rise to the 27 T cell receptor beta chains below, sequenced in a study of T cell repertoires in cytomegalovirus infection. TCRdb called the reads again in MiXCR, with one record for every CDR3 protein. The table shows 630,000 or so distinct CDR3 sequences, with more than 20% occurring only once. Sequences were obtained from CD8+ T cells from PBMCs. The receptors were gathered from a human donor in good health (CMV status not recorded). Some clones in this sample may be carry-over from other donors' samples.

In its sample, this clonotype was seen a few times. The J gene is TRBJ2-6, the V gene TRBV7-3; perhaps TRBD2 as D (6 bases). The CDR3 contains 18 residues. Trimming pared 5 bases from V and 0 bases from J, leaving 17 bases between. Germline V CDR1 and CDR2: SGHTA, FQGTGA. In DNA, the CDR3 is TGTGCCAGCAGCCAAGCGGGTTTCTTCTACTCTGGGGCCAACGTCCTGACTTTC. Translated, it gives CASSQAGFFYSGANVLTF.

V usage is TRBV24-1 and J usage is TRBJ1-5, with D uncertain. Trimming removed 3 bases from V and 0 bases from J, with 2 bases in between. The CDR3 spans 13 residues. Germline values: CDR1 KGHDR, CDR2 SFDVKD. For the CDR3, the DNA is TGTGCCACCAGTGATGATAGCAATCAGCCCCAGCATTTT. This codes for CATSDDSNQPQHF.

CDR3 DNA: TGTGCCAGCAGTTACCCCGTAGATACGCAGTATTTT. Encoded protein: CASSYPVDTQYF. The genes are TRBV6-2 or TRBV6-3 and TRBJ2-3; D not certain. CDR1 is MNHEY, CDR2 SVGEGT, per germline. This CDR3 region has 12 residues. V was clipped by 2 bases and J by 5 bases, with 5 bases between them.

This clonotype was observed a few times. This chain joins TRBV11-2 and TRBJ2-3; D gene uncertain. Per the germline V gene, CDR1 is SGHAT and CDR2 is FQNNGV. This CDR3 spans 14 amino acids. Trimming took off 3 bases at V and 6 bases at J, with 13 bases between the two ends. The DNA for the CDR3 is TGTGCCAGCAGCTTCCACCCCTCTGGGGATACGCAGTATTTT. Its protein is CASSFHPSGDTQYF.

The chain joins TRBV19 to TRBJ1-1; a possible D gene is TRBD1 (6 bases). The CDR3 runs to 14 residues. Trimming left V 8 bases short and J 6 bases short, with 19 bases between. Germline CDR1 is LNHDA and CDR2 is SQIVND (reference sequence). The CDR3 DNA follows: TGTGCCAGTTCCCCCAGGGGCGCGACATCTGAAGCTTTCTTT. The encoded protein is CASSPRGATSEAFF.

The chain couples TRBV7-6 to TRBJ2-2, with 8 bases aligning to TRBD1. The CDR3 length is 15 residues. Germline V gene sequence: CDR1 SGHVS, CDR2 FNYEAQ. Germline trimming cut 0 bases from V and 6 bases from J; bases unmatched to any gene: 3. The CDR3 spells CASSLATGAPGELFF. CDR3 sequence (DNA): TGTGCCAGCAGCTTAGCGACAGGGGCCCCCGGGGAGCTGTTTTTT.

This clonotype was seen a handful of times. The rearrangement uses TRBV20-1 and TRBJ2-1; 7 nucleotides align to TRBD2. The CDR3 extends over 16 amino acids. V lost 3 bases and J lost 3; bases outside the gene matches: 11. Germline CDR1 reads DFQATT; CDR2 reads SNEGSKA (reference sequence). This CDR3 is CSASSTGEGSYNEQFF. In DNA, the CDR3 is TGCAGTGCTAGTTCGACTGGGGAGGGGAGCTACAATGAGCAGTTCTTC.

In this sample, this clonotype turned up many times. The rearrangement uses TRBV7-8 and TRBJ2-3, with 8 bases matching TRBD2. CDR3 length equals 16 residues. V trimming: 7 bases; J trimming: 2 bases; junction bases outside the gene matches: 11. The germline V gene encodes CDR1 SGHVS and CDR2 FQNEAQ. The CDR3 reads CASTLRLAGLTDTQYF. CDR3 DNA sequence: TGTGCCAGCACCCTAAGATTAGCGGGGCTCACAGATACGCAGTATTTT.

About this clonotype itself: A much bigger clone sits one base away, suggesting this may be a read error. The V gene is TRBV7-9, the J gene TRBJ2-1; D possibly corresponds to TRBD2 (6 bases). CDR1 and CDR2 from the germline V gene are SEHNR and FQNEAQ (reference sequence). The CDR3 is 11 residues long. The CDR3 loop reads CASSSGGERVF. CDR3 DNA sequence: TGTGCCAGCAGCTCTGGCGGGGAGAGAGTCTTC.

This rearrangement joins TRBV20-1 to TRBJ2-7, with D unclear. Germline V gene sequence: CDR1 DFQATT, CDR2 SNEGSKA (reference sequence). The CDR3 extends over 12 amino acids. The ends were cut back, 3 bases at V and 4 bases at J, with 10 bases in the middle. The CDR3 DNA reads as TGCAGTGCTAGGACCGGCAGGTACGAGCAGTACTTC. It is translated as CSARTGRYEQYF.

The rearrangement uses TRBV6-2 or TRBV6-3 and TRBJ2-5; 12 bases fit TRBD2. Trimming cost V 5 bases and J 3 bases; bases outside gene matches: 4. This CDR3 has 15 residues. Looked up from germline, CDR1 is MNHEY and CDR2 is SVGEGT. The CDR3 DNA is TGTGCCAGCAGTACGCGACTAGCGGGGGAAGAGACCCAGTACTTC. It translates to CASSTRLAGEETQYF.

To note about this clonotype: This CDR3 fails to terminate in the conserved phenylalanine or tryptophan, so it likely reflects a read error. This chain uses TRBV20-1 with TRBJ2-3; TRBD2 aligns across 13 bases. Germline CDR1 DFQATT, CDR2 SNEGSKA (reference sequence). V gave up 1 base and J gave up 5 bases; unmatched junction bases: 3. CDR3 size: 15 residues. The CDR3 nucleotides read TGCAGTGCTAGAGGACTAGCGGGGGGAATAGATACGCAGTATTCT. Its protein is CSARGLAGGIDTQYS.

Here the CDR3 reads CSVEDGTVETDTQYF. In DNA, the CDR3 is TGCAGCGTTGAAGATGGAACGGTGGAAACAGATACGCAGTATTTT. The chain employs TRBV29-1 and TRBJ2-3; no reliable D call. The CDR3 contains 15 residues. Germline-derived CDR1 and CDR2 are SQVTM and ANQGSEA. Trimming took off 0 bases at V and 3 bases at J, with 13 bases between the two ends.

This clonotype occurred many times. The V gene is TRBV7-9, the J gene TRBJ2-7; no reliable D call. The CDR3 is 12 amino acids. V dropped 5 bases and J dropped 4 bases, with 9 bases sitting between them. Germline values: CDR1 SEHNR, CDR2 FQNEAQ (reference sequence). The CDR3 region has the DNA TGTGCCAGCAGCAAGGGCAGGTACGAGCAGTACGTC. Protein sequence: CASSKGRYEQYV.

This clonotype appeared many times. The CDR3 DNA reads TGTGACCGGAGGCCGGCAGATACGCAGTATTTT. Amino acid sequence: CDRRPADTQYF. The V call is TRBV7-4, the J call TRBJ2-3; possible D gene TRBD2, 5 bases. This CDR3 comprises 11 residues. Per germline, CDR1 SGHVT and CDR2 SQSDAQ.

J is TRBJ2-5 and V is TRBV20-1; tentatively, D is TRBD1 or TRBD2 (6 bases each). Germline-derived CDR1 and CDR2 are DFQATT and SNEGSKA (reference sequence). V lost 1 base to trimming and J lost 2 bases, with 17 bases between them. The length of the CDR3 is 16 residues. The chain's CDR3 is CSARVWEEGGQETQYF. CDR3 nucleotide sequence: TGCAGTGCTAGAGTCTGGGAGGAAGGGGGACAAGAGACCCAGTACTTC.

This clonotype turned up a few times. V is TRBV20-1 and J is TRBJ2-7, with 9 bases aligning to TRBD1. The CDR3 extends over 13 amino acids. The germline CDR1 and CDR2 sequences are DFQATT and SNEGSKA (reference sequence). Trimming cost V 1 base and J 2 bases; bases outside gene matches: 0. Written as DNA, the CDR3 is TGCAGTGCTAGAGGGGACAGGGCCTACGAGCAGTACTTC. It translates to CSARGDRAYEQYF.

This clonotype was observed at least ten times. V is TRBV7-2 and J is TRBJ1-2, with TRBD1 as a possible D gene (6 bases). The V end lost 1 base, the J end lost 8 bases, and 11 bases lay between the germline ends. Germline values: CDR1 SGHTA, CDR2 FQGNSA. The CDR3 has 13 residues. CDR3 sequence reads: CASSLGGAEGYTF. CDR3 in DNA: TGTGCCAGCAGCTTAGGGGGGGCGGAAGGCTACACCTTC.

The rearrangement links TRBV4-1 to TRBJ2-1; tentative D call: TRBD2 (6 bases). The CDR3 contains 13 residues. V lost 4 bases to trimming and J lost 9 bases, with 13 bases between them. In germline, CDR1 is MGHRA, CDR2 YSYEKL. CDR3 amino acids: CASSLSAGSEQFF. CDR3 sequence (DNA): TGCGCCAGCAGCCTAAGTGCGGGATCTGAGCAGTTCTTC.

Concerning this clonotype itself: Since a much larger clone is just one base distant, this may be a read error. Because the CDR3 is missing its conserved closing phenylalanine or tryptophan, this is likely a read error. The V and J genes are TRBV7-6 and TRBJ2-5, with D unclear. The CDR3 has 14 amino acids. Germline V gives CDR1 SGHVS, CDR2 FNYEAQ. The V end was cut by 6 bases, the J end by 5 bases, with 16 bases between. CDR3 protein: CASSLRNGLETQYS. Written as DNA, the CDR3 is TGTGCCAGCAGTCTTAGGAACGGTTTGGAGACCCAGTACTCC.

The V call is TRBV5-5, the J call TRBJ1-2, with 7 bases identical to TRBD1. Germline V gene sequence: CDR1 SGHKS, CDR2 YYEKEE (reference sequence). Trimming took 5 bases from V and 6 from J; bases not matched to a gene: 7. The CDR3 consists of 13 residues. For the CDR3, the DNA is TGTGCCAGCAGGTATACAACAGGGGATGGCTACACCTTC. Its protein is CASRYTTGDGYTF.

The CDR3 DNA reads as TGTGCCAGCAGCCAAGATAGGATCCCCTACGAGCAGTACTTC. It yields the protein CASSQDRIPYEQYF. The rearrangement uses TRBV3-1 and TRBJ2-7, with no clear D. V gave up 0 bases and J gave up 2 bases, with 8 bases separating them. This CDR3 has 14 amino acids. The germline gives CDR1 LGHDT, CDR2 YNNKEL (reference sequence).

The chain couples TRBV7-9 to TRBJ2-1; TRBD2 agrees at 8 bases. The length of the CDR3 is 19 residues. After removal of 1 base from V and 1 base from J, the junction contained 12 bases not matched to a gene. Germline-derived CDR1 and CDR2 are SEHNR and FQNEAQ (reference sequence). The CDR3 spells CASSLVALSGGRSYNEQFF. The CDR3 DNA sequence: TGTGCCAGCAGCTTAGTGGCCCTCAGCGGGGGCCGATCCTACAATGAGCAGTTCTTC. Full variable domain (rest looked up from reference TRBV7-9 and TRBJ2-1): DTGVSQNPRHKITKRGQNVTFRCDPISEHNRLYWYRQTLGQGPEFLTYFQNEAQLEKSRLLSDRFSAERPKGSFSTLEIQRTEQGDSAMYLCASSLVALSGGRSYNEQFFGPGTRLTVL.

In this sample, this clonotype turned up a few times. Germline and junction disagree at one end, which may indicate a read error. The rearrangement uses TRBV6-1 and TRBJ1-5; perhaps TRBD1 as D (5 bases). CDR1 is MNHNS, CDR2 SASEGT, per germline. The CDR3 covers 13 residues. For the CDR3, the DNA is TGTGCCAGCAGTGAACTTAAGGGGTTCTCAGAGTCTTTT. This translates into CASSELKGFSESF.

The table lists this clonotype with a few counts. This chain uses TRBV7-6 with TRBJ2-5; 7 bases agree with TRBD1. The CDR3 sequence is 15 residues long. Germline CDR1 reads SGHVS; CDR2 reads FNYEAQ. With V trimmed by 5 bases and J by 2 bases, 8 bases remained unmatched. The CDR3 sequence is CASSPRTGFQETQYF. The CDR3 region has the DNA TGTGCCAGCAGCCCCCGGACAGGCTTTCAAGAGACCCAGTACTTC.

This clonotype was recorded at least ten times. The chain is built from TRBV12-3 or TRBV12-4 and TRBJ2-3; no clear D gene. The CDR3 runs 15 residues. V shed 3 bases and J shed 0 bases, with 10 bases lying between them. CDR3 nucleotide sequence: TGTGCCAGCAGTTTGGTCAGCCCTAGCACAGATACGCAGTATTTT. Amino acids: CASSLVSPSTDTQYF.

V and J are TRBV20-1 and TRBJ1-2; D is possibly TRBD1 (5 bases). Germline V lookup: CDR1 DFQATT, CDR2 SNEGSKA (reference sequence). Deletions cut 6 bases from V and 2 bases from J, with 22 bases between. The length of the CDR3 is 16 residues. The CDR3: CSASNAEGRENYGYTF. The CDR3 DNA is TGCAGTGCCTCAAACGCGGAAGGCAGGGAGAACTATGGCTACACCTTC.